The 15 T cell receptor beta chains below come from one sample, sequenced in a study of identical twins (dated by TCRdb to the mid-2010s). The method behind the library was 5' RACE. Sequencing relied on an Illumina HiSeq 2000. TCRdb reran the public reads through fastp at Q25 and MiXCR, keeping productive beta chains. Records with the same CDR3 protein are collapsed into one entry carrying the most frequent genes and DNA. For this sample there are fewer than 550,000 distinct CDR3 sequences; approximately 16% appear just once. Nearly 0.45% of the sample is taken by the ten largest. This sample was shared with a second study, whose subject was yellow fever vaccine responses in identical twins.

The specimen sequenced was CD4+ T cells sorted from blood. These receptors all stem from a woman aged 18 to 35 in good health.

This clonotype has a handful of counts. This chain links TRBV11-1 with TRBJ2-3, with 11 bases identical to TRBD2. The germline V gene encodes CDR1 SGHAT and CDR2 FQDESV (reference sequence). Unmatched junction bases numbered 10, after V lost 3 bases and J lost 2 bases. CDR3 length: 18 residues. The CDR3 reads CASSFQRTSGYITDTQYF. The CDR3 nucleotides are TGTGCCAGCAGCTTTCAGAGGACTAGCGGGTATATCACAGATACGCAGTATTTT.

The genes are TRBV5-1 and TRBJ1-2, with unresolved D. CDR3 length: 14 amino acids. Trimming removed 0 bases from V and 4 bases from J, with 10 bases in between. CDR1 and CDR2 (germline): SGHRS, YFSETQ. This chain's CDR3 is CASSLGHSLYGYTF. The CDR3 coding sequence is TGCGCCAGCAGCTTGGGGCACTCCCTCTATGGCTACACCTTC.

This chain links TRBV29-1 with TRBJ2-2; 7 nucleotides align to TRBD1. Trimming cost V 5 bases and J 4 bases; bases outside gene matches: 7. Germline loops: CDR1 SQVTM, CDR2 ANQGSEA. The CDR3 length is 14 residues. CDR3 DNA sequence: TGCAGCGTTCGTAGACAGGGCCTCACCGGGGAGCTGTTTTTT. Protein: CSVRRQGLTGELFF.

The CDR3 loop reads CASRVIVEELFF. CDR3 DNA sequence: TGTGCCAGCAGGGTGATAGTGGAGGAGCTGTTTTTT. The V and J genes are TRBV7-2 and TRBJ2-2; D gene unclear. The CDR3 length is 12 residues. Germline CDR1 and CDR2: SGHTA and FQGNSA. Trimming cost V 6 bases and J 10 bases, with 12 bases left between them.

This chain's CDR3 is CASSQGGQGQETQYF. The CDR3 bases are TGTGCCAGCAGCCAAGGAGGACAGGGACAAGAGACCCAGTACTTC. The rearrangement joins TRBV14 to TRBJ2-5; 8 bases map to TRBD1. CDR1 SGHDN and CDR2 FVKESK come from the germline V gene. The CDR3 loop spans 15 amino acids. J gave up 2 bases and V 1 base, and 3 bases lay outside the gene matches.

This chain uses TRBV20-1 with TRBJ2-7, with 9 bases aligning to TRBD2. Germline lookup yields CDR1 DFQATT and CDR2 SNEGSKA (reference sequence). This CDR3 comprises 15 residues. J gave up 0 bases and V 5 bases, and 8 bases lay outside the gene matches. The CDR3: CSASSGGPSSYEQYV. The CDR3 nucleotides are TGCAGTGCTTCCAGCGGGGGGCCGAGCTCCTACGAGCAGTACGTC.

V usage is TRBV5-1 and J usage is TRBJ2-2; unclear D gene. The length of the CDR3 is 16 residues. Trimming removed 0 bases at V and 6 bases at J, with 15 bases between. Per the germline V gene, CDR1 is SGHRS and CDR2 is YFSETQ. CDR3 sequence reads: CASSLDSLGGSGELFF. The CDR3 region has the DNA TGCGCCAGCAGCTTGGATTCCCTAGGCGGCTCCGGGGAGCTGTTTTTT.

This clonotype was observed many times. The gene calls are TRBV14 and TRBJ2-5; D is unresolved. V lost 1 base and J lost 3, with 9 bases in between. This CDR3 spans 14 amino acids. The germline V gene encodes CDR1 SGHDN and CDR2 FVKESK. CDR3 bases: TGTGCCAGCAGCCAAGTTGGTCGGGAAGAGACCCAGTACTTC. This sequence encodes CASSQVGREETQYF.

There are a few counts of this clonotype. CDR3 loop: CASSPTLYNEQFF. As DNA, the CDR3 is TGTGCCAGCAGCCCGACTTTATACAATGAGCAGTTCTTC. The V and J genes are TRBV5-5 and TRBJ2-1; D remains unclear. This CDR3 comprises 13 residues. Germline V gene sequence: CDR1 SGHKS, CDR2 YYEKEE (reference sequence). The V gene lost 4 bases and the J gene lost 4 bases, with 9 bases spanning the gap.

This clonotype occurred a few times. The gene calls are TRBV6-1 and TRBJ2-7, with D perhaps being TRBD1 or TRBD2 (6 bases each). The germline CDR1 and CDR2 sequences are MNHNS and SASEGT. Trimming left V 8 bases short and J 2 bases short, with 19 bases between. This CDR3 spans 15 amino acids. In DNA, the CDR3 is TGTGCCAGCCGCAAGCGGGCGGACAGTCCCTACGAGCAGTACGTC. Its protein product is CASRKRADSPYEQYV.

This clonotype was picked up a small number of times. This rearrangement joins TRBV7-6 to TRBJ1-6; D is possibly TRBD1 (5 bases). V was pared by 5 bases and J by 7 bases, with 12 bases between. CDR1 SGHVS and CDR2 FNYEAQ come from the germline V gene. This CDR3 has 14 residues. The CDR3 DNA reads TGTGCCAGCAGCCCGACAGCCCTCAATTCACCCCTCCACTTT. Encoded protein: CASSPTALNSPLHF.

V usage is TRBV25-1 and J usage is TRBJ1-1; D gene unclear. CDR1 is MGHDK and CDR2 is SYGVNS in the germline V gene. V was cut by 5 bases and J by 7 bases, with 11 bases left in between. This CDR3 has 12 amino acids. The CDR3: CASSRNYGEAFF. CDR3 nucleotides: TGTGCCAGCAGTAGGAATTACGGTGAAGCTTTCTTT.

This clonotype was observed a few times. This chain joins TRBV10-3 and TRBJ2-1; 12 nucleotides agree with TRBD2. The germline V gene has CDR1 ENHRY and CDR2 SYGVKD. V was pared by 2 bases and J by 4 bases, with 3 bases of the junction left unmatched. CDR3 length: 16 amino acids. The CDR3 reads CAISERLAGAYNEQFF. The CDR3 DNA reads TGTGCCATCAGTGAGAGACTAGCGGGAGCTTACAATGAGCAGTTCTTC.

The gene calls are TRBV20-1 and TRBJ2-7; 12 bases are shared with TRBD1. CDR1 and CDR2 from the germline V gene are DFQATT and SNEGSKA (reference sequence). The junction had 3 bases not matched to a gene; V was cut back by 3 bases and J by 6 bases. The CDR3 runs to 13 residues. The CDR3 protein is CSARGQGAPEQYF. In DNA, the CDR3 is TGCAGTGCTAGGGGACAGGGGGCGCCCGAGCAGTACTTC.

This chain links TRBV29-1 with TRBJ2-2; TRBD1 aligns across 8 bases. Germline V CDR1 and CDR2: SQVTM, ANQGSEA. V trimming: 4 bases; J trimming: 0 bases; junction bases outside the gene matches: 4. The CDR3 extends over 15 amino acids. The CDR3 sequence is CSVVGTGPNTGELFF. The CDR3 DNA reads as TGCAGCGTTGTGGGGACAGGACCGAACACCGGGGAGCTGTTTTTT.